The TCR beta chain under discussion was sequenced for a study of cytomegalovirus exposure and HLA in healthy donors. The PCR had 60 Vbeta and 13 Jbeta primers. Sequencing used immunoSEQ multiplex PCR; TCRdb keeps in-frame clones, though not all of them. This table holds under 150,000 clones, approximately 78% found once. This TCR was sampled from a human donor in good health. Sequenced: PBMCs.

The CDR3 DNA reads TGTGCCAGCAGGGCGGGACTAGCGGGAGGGTATCGCTCCTACGAGCAGTACTTC. As protein: CASRAGLAGGYRSYEQYF. The V and J genes are TRBV28 and TRBJ2-7; the match to TRBD2 covers 16 bases. The CDR3 extends over 18 amino acids. CDR1 is MDHEN, CDR2 SYDVKM, per germline. V trimming: 6 bases; J trimming: 0 bases; junction bases outside the gene matches: 8.